This T cell receptor beta chain comes out of a study of blood T cell repertoires in COVID-19. As regards this clone: Other DNA sequences in the same sample also yield this CDR3.

The protocol was immunoSEQ multiplex PCR, while the TCRdb copy is restricted to in-frame clones and leaves out a portion. The sample records some 300,000 clones, over 75% being singletons. Recovered status applied to Cohort 3 donors who had two consecutive negative PCRs. It also applied to those with clearance or with symptom resolution. Sequencing input: PBMCs or T cells enriched from blood (not recorded which). The TCR originated in a woman aged 40 to 50 who had recovered from COVID-19.

The CDR3 DNA sequence: TGCGCCAGCAGCCGTGGACAGGGTTCCTACGAGCAGTACTTC. It codes for CASSRGQGSYEQYF. The rearrangement joins TRBV5-1 to TRBJ2-7; 8 bases agree with TRBD1. The germline V gene has CDR1 SGHRS and CDR2 YFSETQ. The V and J ends lost 4 bases and 1 base, in that order; junction bases with no gene match: 4. The CDR3 covers 14 residues. The full variable domain, with the rest looked up from reference TRBV5-1 and TRBJ2-7, is KAGVTQTPRYLIKTRGQQVTLSCSPISGHRSVSWYQQTPGQGLQFLFEYFSETQRNKGNFPGRFSGRQFSNSRSEMNVSTLELGDSALYLCASSRGQGSYEQYFGPGTRLTVT.